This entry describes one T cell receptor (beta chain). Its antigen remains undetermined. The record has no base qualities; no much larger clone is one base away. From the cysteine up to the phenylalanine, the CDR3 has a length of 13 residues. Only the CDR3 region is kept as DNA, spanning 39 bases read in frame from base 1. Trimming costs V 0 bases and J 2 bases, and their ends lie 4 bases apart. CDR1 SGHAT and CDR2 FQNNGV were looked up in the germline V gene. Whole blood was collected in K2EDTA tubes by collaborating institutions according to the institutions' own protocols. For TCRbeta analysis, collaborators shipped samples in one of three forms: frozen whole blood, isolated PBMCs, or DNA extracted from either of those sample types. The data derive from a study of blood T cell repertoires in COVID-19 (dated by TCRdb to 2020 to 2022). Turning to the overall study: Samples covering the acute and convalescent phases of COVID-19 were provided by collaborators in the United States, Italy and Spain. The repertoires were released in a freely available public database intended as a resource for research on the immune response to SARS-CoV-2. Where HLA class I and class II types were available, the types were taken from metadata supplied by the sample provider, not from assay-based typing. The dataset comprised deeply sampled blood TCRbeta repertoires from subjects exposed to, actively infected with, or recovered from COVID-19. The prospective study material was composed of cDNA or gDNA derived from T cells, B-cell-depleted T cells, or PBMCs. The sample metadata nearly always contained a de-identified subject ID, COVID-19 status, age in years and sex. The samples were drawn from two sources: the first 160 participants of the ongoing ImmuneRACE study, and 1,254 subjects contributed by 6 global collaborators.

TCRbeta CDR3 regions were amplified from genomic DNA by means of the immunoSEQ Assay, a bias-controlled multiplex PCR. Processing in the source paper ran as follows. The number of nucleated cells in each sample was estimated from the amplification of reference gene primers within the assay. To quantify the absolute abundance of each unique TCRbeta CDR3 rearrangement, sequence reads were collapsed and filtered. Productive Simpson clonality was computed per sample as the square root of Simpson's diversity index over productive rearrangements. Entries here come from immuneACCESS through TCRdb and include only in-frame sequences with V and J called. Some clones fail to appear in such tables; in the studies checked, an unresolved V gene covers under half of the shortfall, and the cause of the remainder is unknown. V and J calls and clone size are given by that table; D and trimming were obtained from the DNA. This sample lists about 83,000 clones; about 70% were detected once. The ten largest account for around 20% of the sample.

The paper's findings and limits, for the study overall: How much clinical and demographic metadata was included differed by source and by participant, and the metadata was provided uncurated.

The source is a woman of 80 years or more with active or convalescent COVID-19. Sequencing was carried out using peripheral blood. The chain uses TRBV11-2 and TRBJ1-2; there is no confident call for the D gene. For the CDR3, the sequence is CASSLDRNYGYTF. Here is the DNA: TGTGCCAGCAGCTTAGACAGGAACTATGGCTACACCTTC.